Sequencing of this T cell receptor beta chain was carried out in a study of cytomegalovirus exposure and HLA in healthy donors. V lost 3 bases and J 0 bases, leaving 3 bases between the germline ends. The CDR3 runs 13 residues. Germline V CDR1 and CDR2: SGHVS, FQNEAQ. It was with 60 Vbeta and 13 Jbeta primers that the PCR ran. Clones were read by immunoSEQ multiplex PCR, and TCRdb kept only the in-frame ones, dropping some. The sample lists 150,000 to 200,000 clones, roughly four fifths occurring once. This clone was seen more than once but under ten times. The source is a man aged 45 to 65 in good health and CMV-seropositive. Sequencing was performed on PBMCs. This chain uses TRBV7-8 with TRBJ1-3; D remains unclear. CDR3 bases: TGTGCCAGCAGCTTCTACTCTGGAAACACCATATATTTT. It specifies CASSFYSGNTIYF.